The rows below give T cell receptor beta chains drawn from one sample of a study of cytomegalovirus exposure and HLA in healthy donors. Produced via immunoSEQ multiplex PCR; TCRdb's table is partial and in-frame only. The sample carries some 160,000 clones, approximately 80% recorded once. The material sequenced was PBMCs. The receptors shown here come from a man aged 55 to 70 in good health and CMV-seronegative. Each CDR3 is given without its conserved first and last residue.

J gene,V gene,CDR3 protein
TRBJ1-5,TRBV5-4,ASSWGGQEGQPQH
TRBJ1-3,TRBV7-2,ASSLAGLSGNTIY
TRBJ2-7,TRBV5-6,ASSPGTGSREQY
TRBJ2-7,TRBV5-1,ASSFGAGGLNEQY
TRBJ2-7,TRBV13,ASSRDRGYEQY
TRBJ2-5,TRBV28,ASSLASGAQETQY
TRBJ2-7,TRBV4-1,ASSQDQYRGQTYEQY
TRBJ2-3,TRBV6-1,ASIQQGEATQY
TRBJ2-1,TRBV7-9,ASGLALAGGGEQF
TRBJ2-7,TRBV10-3,AISETSGSNEQY
TRBJ2-1,TRBV4-1,ASSPYGNEQF
TRBJ2-1,TRBV6-1,ASSEVPNYNEQF
TRBJ2-3,TRBV10-3,AISESISGVSTDTQY
TRBJ1-2,TRBV29-1,SGQDRDYGHP
TRBJ1-5,TRBV5-1,ASSWGQGDNQPQH
TRBJ1-4,TRBV11-1,ASSLLRGEKLF
TRBJ2-7,TRBV9,ASSLLDSTTYEQY
TRBJ2-6,TRBV19,ASTQTGGSGANVLT
TRBJ1-2,TRBV6-1,ASSEASPQLANYGYT
TRBJ1-5,TRBV4-3,ASSQDRAGSNQPQN